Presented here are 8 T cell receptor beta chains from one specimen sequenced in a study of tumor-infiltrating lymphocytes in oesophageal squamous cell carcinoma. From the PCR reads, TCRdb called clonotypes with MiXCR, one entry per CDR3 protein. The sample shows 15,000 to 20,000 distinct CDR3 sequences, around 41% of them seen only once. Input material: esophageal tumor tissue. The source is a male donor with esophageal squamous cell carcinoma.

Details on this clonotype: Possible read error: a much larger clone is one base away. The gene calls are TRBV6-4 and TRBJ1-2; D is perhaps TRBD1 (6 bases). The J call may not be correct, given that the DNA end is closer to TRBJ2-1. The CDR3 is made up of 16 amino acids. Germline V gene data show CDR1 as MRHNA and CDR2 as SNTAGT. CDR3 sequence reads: CASSGLGTSNSYEQFF. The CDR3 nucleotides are TGTGCCAGCAGTGGATTAGGGACAAGCAATTCCTACGAGCAGTTCTTC.

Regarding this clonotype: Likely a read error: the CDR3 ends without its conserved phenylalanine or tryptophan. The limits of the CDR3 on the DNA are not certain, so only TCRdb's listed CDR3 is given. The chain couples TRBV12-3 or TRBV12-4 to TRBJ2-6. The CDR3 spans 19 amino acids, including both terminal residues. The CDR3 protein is CASSSWNWLSGANVLTFGA.

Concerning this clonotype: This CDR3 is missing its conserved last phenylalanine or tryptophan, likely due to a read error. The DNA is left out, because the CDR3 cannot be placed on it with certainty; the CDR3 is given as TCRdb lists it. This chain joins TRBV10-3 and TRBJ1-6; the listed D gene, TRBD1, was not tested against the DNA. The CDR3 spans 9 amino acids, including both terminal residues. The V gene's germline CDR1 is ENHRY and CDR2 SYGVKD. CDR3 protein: CAISPQGVA.

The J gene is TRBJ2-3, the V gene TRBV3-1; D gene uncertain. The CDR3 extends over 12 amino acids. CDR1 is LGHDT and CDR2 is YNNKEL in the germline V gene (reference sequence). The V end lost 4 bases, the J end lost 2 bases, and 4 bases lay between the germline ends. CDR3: CASSPDTDTQYF. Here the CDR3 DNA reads TGTGCCAGCAGCCCCGACACAGATACGCAGTATTTT.

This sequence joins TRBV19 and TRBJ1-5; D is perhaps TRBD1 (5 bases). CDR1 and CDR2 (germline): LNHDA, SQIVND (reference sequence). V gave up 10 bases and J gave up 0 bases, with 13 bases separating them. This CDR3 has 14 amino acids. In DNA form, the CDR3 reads TGTGCCATTGGACGGGGCCTTAGCAATCAGCCCCAGCATTTT. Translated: CAIGRGLSNQPQHF.

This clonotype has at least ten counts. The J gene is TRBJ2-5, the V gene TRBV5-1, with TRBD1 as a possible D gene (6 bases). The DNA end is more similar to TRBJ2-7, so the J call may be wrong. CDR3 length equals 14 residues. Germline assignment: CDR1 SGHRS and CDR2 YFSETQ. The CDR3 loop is CASRWQGQDYEQYF. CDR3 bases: TGCGCCAGCAGGTGGCAGGGGCAAGACTACGAGCAGTACTTC.

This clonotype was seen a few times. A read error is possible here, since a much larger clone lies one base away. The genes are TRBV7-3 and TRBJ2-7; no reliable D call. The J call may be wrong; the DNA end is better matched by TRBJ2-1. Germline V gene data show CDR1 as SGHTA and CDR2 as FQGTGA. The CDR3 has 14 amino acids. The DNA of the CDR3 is TGTGCCAGCAGCCGAGACCAGAGCTCCTACGAGCAGTTCTTC. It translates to CASSRDQSSYEQFF.

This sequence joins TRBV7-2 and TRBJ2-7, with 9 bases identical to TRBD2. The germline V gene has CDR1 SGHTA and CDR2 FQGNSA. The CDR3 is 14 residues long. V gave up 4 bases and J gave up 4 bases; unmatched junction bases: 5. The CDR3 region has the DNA TGTGCCAGCAGCTATATTAGCGGGAGTTACGAGCAGTACTTC. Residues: CASSYISGSYEQYF.